Described below is a single T cell receptor (beta chain) sequence and its context. The clone's antigen remains unknown. No quality values exist for individual bases; no much larger clone is one base distant. This sample's time point label indicates: about 28 days (+/-7) after the second vaccine dose. AZD1222 recipients with second doses at about 4 weeks or about 12 weeks were pooled, because spike-specific TCR depth and breadth did not differ between schedules. Vaccinee samples were obtained from the UK trials COV001 and COV002, which included a single-blind randomized controlled phase 2/3 trial of AZD1222 (ChAdOx1 nCoV-19) in healthy adults. Trial participant PBMC samples were collected at day 0 and day 28 after the second dose for TCRbeta chain sequencing. This record belongs to a study of T cell responses to AZD1222 COVID-19 vaccine (dated by TCRdb to about 2021). Notes on the research overall: A total of over 230 trial participants underwent TCR sequencing, of whom 207 received two doses of AZD1222 and about 25 received two doses of the MenACWY control vaccine. Enrollment into the trials was organized by age into subgroups of 18-55, 56-69 and 70-plus years, and those subgroups contained about 160, 30 and 59 TCR-sequenced participants, respectively. General findings and caveats noted by the study authors: The 56-69-year group was small, and its depth increase did not reach significance, likely because of low power. Participants were mostly white British, with more females than males. The authors suggested clonal diversity may have been underestimated. Spike-specific TCR breadth and depth rose significantly after two AZD1222 doses compared with day 0 and with MenACWY recipients. Conclusions about previously exposed vaccinees were limited because only five to seven AZD1222 recipients were SARS-CoV-2 seropositive at baseline. Vaccine-associated CD4 TCRs spanned the whole spike protein, with dominant responses in regions 160-218 and 743-854. Reportedly, close to half of the unique spike-specific TCRs recognized epitopes lying outside the regions that are mutated in the B.1.351 and B.1.1.7 variants. Because no day 14 peak-response samples were available, the repertoires could be characterized only after the peak T cell response.

The CDR3 regions of human TCRbeta chains were subjected to immunosequencing. Per the original workflow: TCRs in the repertoires were compared against a reference library of SARS-CoV-2-specific TCRs that had been generated with the MIRA antigen-specificity platform. Breadth was defined as the fraction of unique TCRs that were SARS-CoV-2-associated, and depth was defined as the fraction of total T cells that were SARS-CoV-2-associated. Using the MIRA data, every spike-specific TCR was mapped to the spike region that the TCR reacted to and assigned to either a CD4 or a CD8 class. Log10-transformed breadth and depth values were compared by one-way ANOVA with Sidak's multiple comparisons tests. Imported from immuneACCESS, the table was reduced by TCRdb to in-frame sequences with V and J called. These copies leave out some clones; in studies compared against another copy, an unresolved V gene accounts for under half, and the cause of the remainder is not known. V and J calls and clone size are copied from that table; D and trimming were computed from the DNA. Within this sample are about 130,000 clones, with over 85% of them counted one time only. Together, the top ten hold 0.85% to 1.2% of the sample.

The sample here was peripheral blood, taken 28 days after the second AZD1222 dose. The sequence was obtained from an adult who received the AZD1222 COVID-19 vaccine.

The nucleotide sequence reads TGCGCCAGCAGCCCGCTAGCGGGAGTTGGCCCAGATACGCAGTATTTT. Translated, this is CASSPLAGVGPDTQYF. The rearrangement combines TRBV5-1 with TRBJ2-3; a stretch of 10 junction bases matches TRBD2. The CDR3, cysteine through phenylalanine, is 16 amino acids long. Only CDR3 DNA remains: 48 bases, in frame from the first base. CDR1 and CDR2, per the germline V gene, are SGHRS and YFSETQ. V loses 4 bases at its end and J loses 4 bases; junction bases beyond the gene matches: 9.